Presented here are 2 T cell receptor beta chains from one specimen sequenced in a study of T cell responses to AZD1222 COVID-19 vaccine. Measured with immunoSEQ multiplex PCR; TCRdb has only the in-frame clones, and not every one. This sample has about 98,000 clones, with 88% found just once. The sample in question was peripheral blood, obtained on day 0 of MenACWY control vaccination. The receptor source for this set is an adult in good health.

This chain uses TRBV9 with TRBJ2-2; D is tentatively TRBD1 or TRBD2 (5 bases each). Between the trimmed V and J ends, which lost 7 bases and 5 bases, there was a span of 12 bases. CDR3 length: 13 amino acids. CDR1 is SGDLS and CDR2 is YYNGEE in the germline V gene. The CDR3 region has the DNA TGTGCCAGCCGAGGGGTTGGAACCGGGGAGCTGTTTTTT. It codes for CASRGVGTGELFF.

The J gene is TRBJ1-5, the V gene TRBV7-9, with 8 nucleotides matching TRBD1. CDR3 length: 15 amino acids. V was pared by 2 bases and J by 4 bases, with 4 bases of the junction left unmatched. Germline V gene lookup returns CDR1 SEHNR and CDR2 FQNEAQ (reference sequence). CDR3 DNA: TGTGCCAGCAGCTTAACGACAGGGGATAATCAGCCCCAGCATTTT. Its protein product is CASSLTTGDNQPQHF.